This TCR beta chain originates from a study of beta chain features in type 1 diabetes. Study context: Age, gender and cell yields were similar between patients and healthy donors. General observations from the study: Type 1 diabetes patients had moderately but significantly shorter TCRB CDR3s in all four CD4+ subsets.

For this clone: Antigen unknown.

Trimming took off 5 bases at V and 2 bases at J, with 12 bases between the two ends. The CDR3 loop spans 15 amino acids. Germline values: CDR1 LGHNA, CDR2 YSLEER. Investigators reverse transcribed all isolated RNA, so they sequenced expressed TCRB transcripts. The repertoire was sequenced with immunoSEQ multiplex PCR; TCRdb's copy has only in-frame clones and lacks some. The table records about 260,000 clones, roughly 21% of them present only once. This clonotype was obtained from a middle-aged woman with type 1 diabetes. The rearrangement uses TRBV4-3 and TRBJ2-2; D might be TRBD2 (7 bases). The sample comprised naive CD4+ T cells from blood. Here the CDR3 DNA reads TGCGCCAGCAGCAGGGGGGGCGACAACACCGGGGAGCTGTTTTTT. This codes for CASSRGGDNTGELFF.